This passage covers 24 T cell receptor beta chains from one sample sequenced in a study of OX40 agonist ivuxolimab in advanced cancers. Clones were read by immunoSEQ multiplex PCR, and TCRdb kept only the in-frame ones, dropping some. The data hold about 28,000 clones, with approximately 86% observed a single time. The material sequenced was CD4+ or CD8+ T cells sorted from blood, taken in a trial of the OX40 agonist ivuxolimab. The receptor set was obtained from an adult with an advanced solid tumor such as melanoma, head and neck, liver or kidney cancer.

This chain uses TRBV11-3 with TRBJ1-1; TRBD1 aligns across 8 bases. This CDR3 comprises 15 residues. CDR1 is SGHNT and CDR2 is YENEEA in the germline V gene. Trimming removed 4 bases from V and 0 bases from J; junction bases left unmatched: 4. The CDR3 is CASSSGQGLNTEAFF. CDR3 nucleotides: TGTGCCAGCAGCTCAGGACAGGGTCTGAACACTGAAGCTTTCTTT.

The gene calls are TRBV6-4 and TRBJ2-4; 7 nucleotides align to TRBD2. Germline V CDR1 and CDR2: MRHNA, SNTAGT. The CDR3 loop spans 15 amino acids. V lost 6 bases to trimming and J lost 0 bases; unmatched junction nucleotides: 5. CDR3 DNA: TGTGCCAGCAGCGAGGGACTAATAGCCAAAAACATTCAGTACTTC. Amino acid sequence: CASSEGLIAKNIQYF.

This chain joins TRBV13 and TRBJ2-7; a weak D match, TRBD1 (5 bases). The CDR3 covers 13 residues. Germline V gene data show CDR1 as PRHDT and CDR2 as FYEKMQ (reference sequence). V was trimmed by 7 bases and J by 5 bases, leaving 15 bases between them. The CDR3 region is CASTPSRGNEQYF. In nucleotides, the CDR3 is TGTGCCAGCACCCCCAGTAGGGGCAACGAGCAGTACTTC.

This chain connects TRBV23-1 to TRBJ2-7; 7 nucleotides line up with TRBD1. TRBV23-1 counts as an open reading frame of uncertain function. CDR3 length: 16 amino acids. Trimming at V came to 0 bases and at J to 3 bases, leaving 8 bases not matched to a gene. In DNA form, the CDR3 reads TGCGCCAGCAGTCAATCCGCGGCGACAGGGAGCTACGAGCAGTACTTC. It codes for CASSQSAATGSYEQYF.

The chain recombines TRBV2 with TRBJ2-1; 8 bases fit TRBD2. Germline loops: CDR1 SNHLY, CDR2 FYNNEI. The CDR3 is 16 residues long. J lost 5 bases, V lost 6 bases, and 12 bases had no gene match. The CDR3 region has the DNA TGTGCCAGCAGAGCTAGCGGGCACCTTTCGGACAATGAGCAGTTCTTC. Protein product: CASRASGHLSDNEQFF.

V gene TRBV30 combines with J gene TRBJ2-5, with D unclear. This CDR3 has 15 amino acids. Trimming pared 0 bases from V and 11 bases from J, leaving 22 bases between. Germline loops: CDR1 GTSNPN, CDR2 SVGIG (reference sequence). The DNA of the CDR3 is TGTGCCTGGAGTGTACCCTGGGGTCGTGAGAACGGGCAGTACTTC. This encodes CAWSVPWGRENGQYF.

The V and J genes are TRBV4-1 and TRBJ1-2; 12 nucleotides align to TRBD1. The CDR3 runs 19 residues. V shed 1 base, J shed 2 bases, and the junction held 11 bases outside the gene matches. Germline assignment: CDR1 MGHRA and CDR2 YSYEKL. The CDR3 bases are TGCGCCAGCAGCCAAGCGTACGGGACAGGGGGCGTAGGGAACTATGGCTACACCTTC. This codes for CASSQAYGTGGVGNYGYTF.

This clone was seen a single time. The CDR3 region has the DNA TGTGCCAGCAGTCCGGACAGGGGAGTAAATGGCTACACCTTC. Its protein product is CASSPDRGVNGYTF. The chain has TRBV6-6 and TRBJ1-2, with 9 bases aligning to TRBD1. Unmatched junction bases numbered 7, after V lost 5 bases and J lost 6 bases. The CDR3 contains 14 residues. From germline, CDR1 is MNHNY and CDR2 SVGAGI (reference sequence).

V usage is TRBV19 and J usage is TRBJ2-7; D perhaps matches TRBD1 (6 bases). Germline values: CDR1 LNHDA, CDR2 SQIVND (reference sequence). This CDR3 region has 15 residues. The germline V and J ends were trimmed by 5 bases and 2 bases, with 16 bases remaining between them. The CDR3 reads CASSPDSFSPYEQYF. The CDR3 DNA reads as TGTGCCAGTAGTCCGGACAGCTTTTCGCCCTACGAGCAGTACTTC.

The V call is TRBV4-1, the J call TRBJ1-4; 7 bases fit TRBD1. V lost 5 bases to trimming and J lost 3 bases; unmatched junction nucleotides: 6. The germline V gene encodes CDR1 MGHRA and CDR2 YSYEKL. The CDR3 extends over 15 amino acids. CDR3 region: CASSYIRGPNEKLFF. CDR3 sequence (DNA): TGCGCCAGCAGCTACATAAGGGGGCCTAATGAAAAACTGTTTTTT.

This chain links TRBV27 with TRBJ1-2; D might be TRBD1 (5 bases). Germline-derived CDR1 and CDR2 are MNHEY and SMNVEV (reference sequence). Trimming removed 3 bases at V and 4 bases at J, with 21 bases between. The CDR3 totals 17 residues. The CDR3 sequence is CASSLRGVGTSGYGYTF. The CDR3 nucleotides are TGTGCCAGCAGTTTGAGAGGGGTAGGGACCTCAGGCTATGGCTACACCTTC.

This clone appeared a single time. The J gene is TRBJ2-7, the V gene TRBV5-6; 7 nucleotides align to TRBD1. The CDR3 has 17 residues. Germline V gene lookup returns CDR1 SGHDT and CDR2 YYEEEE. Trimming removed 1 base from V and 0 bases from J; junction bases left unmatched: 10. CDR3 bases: TGTGCCAGCAGCTTGCCTCTTGGGACAGCTAGCTCCTACGAGCAGTACTTC. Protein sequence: CASSLPLGTASSYEQYF.

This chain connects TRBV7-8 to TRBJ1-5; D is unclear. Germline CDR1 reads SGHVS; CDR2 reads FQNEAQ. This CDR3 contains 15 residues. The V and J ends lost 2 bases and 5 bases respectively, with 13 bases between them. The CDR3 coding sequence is TGTGCCAGCAGCTTAAAGGCCGGAGGGTATCAGCCCCAGCATTTT. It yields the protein CASSLKAGGYQPQHF.

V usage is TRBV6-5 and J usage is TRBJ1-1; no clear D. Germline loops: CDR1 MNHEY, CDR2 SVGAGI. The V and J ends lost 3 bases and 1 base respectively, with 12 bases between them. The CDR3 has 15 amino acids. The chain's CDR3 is CASSYGVYGNTEAFF. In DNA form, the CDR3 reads TGTGCCAGCAGTTATGGGGTCTACGGGAACACTGAAGCTTTCTTT.

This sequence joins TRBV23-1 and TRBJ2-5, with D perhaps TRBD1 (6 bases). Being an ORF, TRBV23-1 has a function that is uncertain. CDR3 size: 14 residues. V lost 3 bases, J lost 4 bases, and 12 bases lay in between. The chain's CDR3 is CASSHRKGGETQYF. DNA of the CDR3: TGCGCCAGCAGTCACCGTAAAGGGGGAGAGACCCAGTACTTC.

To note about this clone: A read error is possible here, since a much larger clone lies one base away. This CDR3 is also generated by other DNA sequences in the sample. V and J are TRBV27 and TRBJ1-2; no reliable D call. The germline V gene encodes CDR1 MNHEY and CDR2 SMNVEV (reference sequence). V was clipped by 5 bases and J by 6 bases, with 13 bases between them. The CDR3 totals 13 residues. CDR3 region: CASSRGGWDGYTF. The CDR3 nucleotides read TGTGCCAGCAGTAGAGGAGGCTGGGATGGCTACACCTTC.

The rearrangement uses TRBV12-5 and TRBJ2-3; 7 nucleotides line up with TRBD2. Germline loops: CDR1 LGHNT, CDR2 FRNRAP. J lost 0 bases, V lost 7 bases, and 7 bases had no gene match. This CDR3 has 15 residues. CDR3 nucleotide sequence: TGTGCTAGTGTCGCGGGACTAACTAGCACAGATACGCAGTATTTT. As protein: CASVAGLTSTDTQYF.

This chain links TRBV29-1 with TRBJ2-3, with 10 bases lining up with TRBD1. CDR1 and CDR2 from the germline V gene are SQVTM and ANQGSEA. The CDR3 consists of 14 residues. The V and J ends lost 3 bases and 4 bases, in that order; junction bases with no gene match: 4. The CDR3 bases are TGCAGCGTTGAGGGGACAGGGGCAGCAGATACGCAGTATTTT. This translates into CSVEGTGAADTQYF.

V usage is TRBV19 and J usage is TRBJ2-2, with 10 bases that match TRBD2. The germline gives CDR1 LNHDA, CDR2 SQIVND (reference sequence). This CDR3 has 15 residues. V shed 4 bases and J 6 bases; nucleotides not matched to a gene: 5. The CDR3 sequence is CASSTSSGGAGELFF. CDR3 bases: TGTGCCAGTAGTACATCTAGCGGGGGAGCCGGGGAGCTGTTTTTT.

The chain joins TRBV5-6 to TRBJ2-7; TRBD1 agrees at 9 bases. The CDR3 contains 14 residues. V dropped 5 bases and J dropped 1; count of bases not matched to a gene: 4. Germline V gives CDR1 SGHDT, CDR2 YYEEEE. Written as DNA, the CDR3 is TGTGCCAGCAGGACGGGACAGGGTTCCTACGAGCAGTACTTC. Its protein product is CASRTGQGSYEQYF.

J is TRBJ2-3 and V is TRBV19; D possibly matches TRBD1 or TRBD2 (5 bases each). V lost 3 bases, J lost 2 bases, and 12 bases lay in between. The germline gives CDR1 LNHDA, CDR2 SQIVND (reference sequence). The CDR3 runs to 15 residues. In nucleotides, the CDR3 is TGTGCCAGTAGTATCTCTGGGACCAACACAGATACGCAGTATTTT. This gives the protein CASSISGTNTDTQYF.

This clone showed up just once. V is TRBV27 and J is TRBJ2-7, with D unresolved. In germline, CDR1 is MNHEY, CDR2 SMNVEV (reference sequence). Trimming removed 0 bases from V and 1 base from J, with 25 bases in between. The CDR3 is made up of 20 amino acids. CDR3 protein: CASSLSTPGAIGFASYEQYF. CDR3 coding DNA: TGTGCCAGCAGTTTATCCACCCCCGGAGCGATAGGATTCGCATCCTACGAGCAGTACTTC.

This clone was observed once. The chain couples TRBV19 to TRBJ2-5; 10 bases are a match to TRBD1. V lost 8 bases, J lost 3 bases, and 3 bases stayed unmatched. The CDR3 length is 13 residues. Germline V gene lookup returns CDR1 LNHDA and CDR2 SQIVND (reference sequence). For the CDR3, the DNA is TGTGCCAGTGCGGGGACAGGGGAAGAGACCCAGTACTTC. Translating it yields CASAGTGEETQYF. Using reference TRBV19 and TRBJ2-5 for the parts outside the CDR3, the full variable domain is DGGITQSPKYLFRKEGQNVTLSCEQNLNHDAMYWYRQDPGQGLRLIYYSQIVNDFQKGDIAEGYSVSREKKESFPLTVTSAQKNPTAFYLCASAGTGEETQYFGPGTRLLVL.

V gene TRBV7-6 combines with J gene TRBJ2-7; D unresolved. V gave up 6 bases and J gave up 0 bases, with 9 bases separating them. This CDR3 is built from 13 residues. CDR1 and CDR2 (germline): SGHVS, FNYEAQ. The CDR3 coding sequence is TGTGCCAGCAGTCATTCCCACTCCTACGAGCAGTACTTC. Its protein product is CASSHSHSYEQYF.